These 31 T cell receptor beta chains share one sample of origin, sequenced in a study of T cell responses to AZD1222 COVID-19 vaccine. This table comes from immunoSEQ multiplex PCR, and its TCRdb copy is limited to in-frame clones, with some not included. This table has 100,000 to 150,000 clones, about nine tenths appearing once. This specimen was peripheral blood, taken on day 0 of AZD1222 vaccination. The receptors were gathered from an adult in good health.

V gene TRBV6-4 combines with J gene TRBJ1-2; D is uncertain. Trimming shortened V by 4 bases and J by 4 bases, and 13 bases separated the two germline ends. This CDR3 has 14 amino acids. CDR1 and CDR2 (germline): MRHNA, SNTAGT. Written as DNA, the CDR3 is TGTGCCAGCAGTGTCGGCCACGACGGCTATGGCTACACCTTC. Amino acids: CASSVGHDGYGYTF.

This sequence joins TRBV5-1 and TRBJ2-7; 9 nucleotides line up with TRBD1. CDR3 size: 15 residues. The V gene's germline CDR1 is SGHRS and CDR2 YFSETQ. The V and J ends lost 6 bases and 0 bases, in that order; junction bases with no gene match: 7. The CDR3 sequence is CASNPQGASSYEQYF. The CDR3 DNA reads as TGCGCCAGCAATCCACAGGGGGCGAGCTCCTACGAGCAGTACTTC.

The V call is TRBV12-3 or TRBV12-4, the J call TRBJ2-1; possible D gene TRBD1, 6 bases. Deletions cut 6 bases from V and 5 bases from J, with 11 bases between. The CDR3 contains 13 residues. As DNA, the CDR3 is TGTGCCAGCAGACAGGGTCTGAACAATGAGCAGTTCTTC. Translation gives CASRQGLNNEQFF.

The rearrangement joins TRBV11-3 to TRBJ2-7; 7 nucleotides match TRBD2. This CDR3 has 15 residues. V shed 5 bases and J 3 bases; nucleotides not matched to a gene: 10. CDR1 and CDR2 (germline): SGHNT, YENEEA. The CDR3: CASSPPGRALYEQYF. The CDR3 DNA follows: TGTGCCAGCAGCCCCCCGGGGAGGGCGCTCTACGAGCAGTACTTC.

This clone turned up a few times. The V gene is TRBV6-2 or TRBV6-3, the J gene TRBJ2-7, with 9 bases that match TRBD1. Germline V CDR1 and CDR2: MNHEY, SVGEGT. The CDR3 sequence is 16 residues long. V shed 3 bases, J shed 6 bases, and the junction held 12 bases outside the gene matches. The DNA for the CDR3 is TGTGCCAGCAGTTATCCCACCGACAGGGGGAAAAGCGAGCAGTACTTC. Encoded protein: CASSYPTDRGKSEQYF.

The CDR3 bases are TGTGCCAGCAGCCAAGATGGTACCGCACGCAATCAGCCCCAGCATTTT. This encodes CASSQDGTARNQPQHF. This rearrangement joins TRBV4-2 to TRBJ1-5; no clear D gene. The CDR3 sequence is 16 residues long. Deletions cut 0 bases from V and 2 bases from J, with 11 bases between. Germline V lookup: CDR1 LGHNA, CDR2 YNFKEQ.

The rearrangement uses TRBV18 and TRBJ2-1; D possibly corresponds to TRBD2 (6 bases). In germline, CDR1 is KGHSH, CDR2 LQKENI. This CDR3 region has 13 residues. Trimming pared 3 bases from V and 7 bases from J, leaving 10 bases between. CDR3 amino acids: CASSPRETNEQFF. In DNA form, the CDR3 reads TGTGCCAGCTCACCCCGGGAGACTAATGAGCAGTTCTTC.

The chain is built from TRBV6-1 and TRBJ1-2; the match to TRBD1 covers 7 bases. The CDR3 is 12 residues long. Trimming at V came to 8 bases and at J to 4 bases, leaving 4 bases not matched to a gene. Germline values: CDR1 MNHNS, CDR2 SASEGT. CDR3 bases: TGTGCCAGCCGGGGACAGAGCTATGGCTACACCTTC. Translated: CASRGQSYGYTF.

The chain's CDR3 is CASSLTSSVETQYF. The CDR3 coding sequence is TGTGCCAGCAGCTTAACGTCTAGTGTTGAGACCCAGTACTTC. The chain combines TRBV5-4 with TRBJ2-5; no reliable D call. The CDR3 loop spans 14 amino acids. V gave up 2 bases and J gave up 5 bases, with 13 bases separating them. The germline V gene encodes CDR1 SGHNT and CDR2 YYREEE (reference sequence).

The chain combines TRBV9 with TRBJ1-1; possible D gene TRBD1, 6 bases. The V and J ends lost 0 bases and 0 bases respectively, with 6 bases between them. The CDR3 loop spans 14 amino acids. From germline, CDR1 is SGDLS and CDR2 YYNGEE. CDR3 residues: CASSVAGVNTEAFF. The CDR3 nucleotides read TGTGCCAGCAGCGTAGCAGGGGTGAACACTGAAGCTTTCTTT.

The V call is TRBV11-3, the J call TRBJ2-4; TRBD2 is a possible D gene (6 bases). The CDR3 contains 18 residues. Between the trimmed V and J ends, which lost 0 bases and 0 bases, there was a span of 15 bases. Germline assignment: CDR1 SGHNT and CDR2 YENEEA. In DNA, the CDR3 is TGTGCCAGCAGCTTAGATCAAGGAGGGAGTATAGCCAAAAACATTCAGTACTTC. The encoded protein is CASSLDQGGSIAKNIQYF.

This clone was counted a few times. The chain couples TRBV4-2 to TRBJ1-3, with D unclear. The V gene lost 1 base and the J gene lost 0 bases, with 13 bases spanning the gap. The CDR3 runs to 17 residues. Germline CDR1 is LGHNA and CDR2 is YNFKEQ. In DNA form, the CDR3 reads TGTGCCAGCAGCCAAGGCTCCTACGTGCCCTCTGGAAACACCATATATTTT. Translation: CASSQGSYVPSGNTIYF.

V usage is TRBV28 and J usage is TRBJ2-1; weak D call: TRBD2 (5 bases). V was shortened by 4 bases and J by 1 base, with 14 bases between the two germline ends. The CDR3 loop spans 16 amino acids. Germline CDR1 MDHEN, CDR2 SYDVKM. The CDR3 protein is CASSSPTSASYNEQFF. As DNA, the CDR3 is TGTGCCAGCAGTTCACCAACTAGTGCGTCCTACAATGAGCAGTTCTTC. Variable domain in full (rest from reference TRBV28 and TRBJ2-1): DVKVTQSSRYLVKRTGEKVFLECVQDMDHENMFWYRQDPGLGLRLIYFSYDVKMKEKGDIPEGYSVSREKKERFSLILESASTNQTSMYLCASSSPTSASYNEQFFGPGTRLTVL.

J is TRBJ1-2 and V is TRBV12-3 or TRBV12-4; D call uncertain. Trimming took 10 bases from V and 8 from J, leaving 14 bases between them. The CDR3 contains 11 residues. The CDR3: CATSPQGGYTF. CDR3 DNA sequence: TGTGCCACCTCGCCCCAAGGCGGCTACACCTTC.

The V gene is TRBV19, the J gene TRBJ2-5; weak D call: TRBD1 (6 bases). Trimming stripped 6 bases from V and 2 bases from J, with 7 bases between. The CDR3 sequence is 12 residues long. The germline V gene has CDR1 LNHDA and CDR2 SQIVND (reference sequence). This CDR3 reads CASRGGQETQYF. The CDR3 DNA follows: TGTGCCAGTAGAGGGGGACAAGAGACCCAGTACTTC. The full variable domain, in which reference TRBV19 and TRBJ2-5 provide the parts outside the CDR3, is DGGITQSPKYLFRKEGQNVTLSCEQNLNHDAMYWYRQDPGQGLRLIYYSQIVNDFQKGDIAEGYSVSREKKESFPLTVTSAQKNPTAFYLCASRGGQETQYFGPGTRLLVL.

The chain uses TRBV9 and TRBJ2-1; 10 bases align to TRBD2. The germline V gene encodes CDR1 SGDLS and CDR2 YYNGEE. The J segment lost 0 bases and the V segment lost 2 bases, leaving 11 bases of the junction unmatched. CDR3 length: 19 residues. The CDR3 DNA reads as TGTGCCAGCAGCGTCCCCGCAGCGGGAGGGCCCCACTCCTACAATGAGCAGTTCTTC. Amino acid sequence: CASSVPAAGGPHSYNEQFF.

The chain has TRBV29-1 and TRBJ2-1; TRBD2 aligns across 12 bases. Germline CDR1 and CDR2: SQVTM and ANQGSEA. This CDR3 spans 19 amino acids. The V and J ends lost 7 bases and 0 bases, in that order; junction bases with no gene match: 16. CDR3 sequence: CSGSKGLAGGPSSYNEQFF. CDR3 coding DNA: TGCAGCGGGTCAAAGGGACTAGCGGGCGGGCCGTCCTCCTACAATGAGCAGTTCTTC.

By share, this clone counts as medium-sized. The chain couples TRBV27 to TRBJ2-3; D is uncertain. The CDR3 runs to 14 residues. V lost 0 bases to trimming and J lost 8 bases, with 12 bases between them. From germline, CDR1 is MNHEY and CDR2 SMNVEV (reference sequence). The CDR3 DNA is TGTGCCAGCAGTTTATCGGGCCCTCTGGGTACGCAGTATTTT. Protein sequence: CASSLSGPLGTQYF.

CDR3 loop: CASSQMLIAPDTQYF. The CDR3 coding sequence is TGCGCCAGCAGCCAAATGCTGATAGCGCCGGATACGCAGTATTTT. This chain uses TRBV4-1 with TRBJ2-3; perhaps TRBD2 as D (5 bases). Germline CDR1 reads MGHRA; CDR2 reads YSYEKL. The CDR3 sequence is 15 residues long. V was trimmed by 2 bases and J by 6 bases, leaving 15 bases between them.

The rearrangement joins TRBV11-2 to TRBJ2-5, with D possibly matching TRBD1 (5 bases). Germline CDR1 and CDR2: SGHAT and FQNNGV. V gave up 6 bases and J gave up 4 bases, with 9 bases separating them. This CDR3 contains 12 residues. CDR3 loop: CASSQGSETQYF. CDR3 sequence (DNA): TGTGCCAGCAGTCAGGGATCAGAGACCCAGTACTTC.

The rearrangement uses TRBV25-1 and TRBJ1-2; the D gene is possibly TRBD1 (5 bases). The CDR3 is 15 amino acids. Per germline, CDR1 MGHDK and CDR2 SYGVNS. The ends were cut back, 5 bases at V and 0 bases at J, with 13 bases in the middle. The chain's CDR3 is CASSPLGGSNYGYTF. CDR3 sequence (DNA): TGTGCCAGCAGTCCCTTGGGGGGTTCTAACTATGGCTACACCTTC.

This clone was recorded only once. The CDR3 DNA reads TGTGCCAGCAGCTTAGAGGGGACAGCGAACTACGAGCAGTACTTC. Protein product: CASSLEGTANYEQYF. The chain is built from TRBV7-2 and TRBJ2-7, with 7 bases identical to TRBD1. V was pared by 1 base and J by 3 bases, with 6 bases of the junction left unmatched. The length of the CDR3 is 15 residues. Germline V gives CDR1 SGHTA, CDR2 FQGNSA. The whole variable domain, remainder taken from reference TRBV7-2 and TRBJ2-7, is GAGVSQSPSNKVTEKGKDVELRCDPISGHTALYWYRQSLGQGLEFLIYFQGNSAPDKSGLPSDRFSAERTGGSVSTLTIQRTQQEDSAVYLCASSLEGTANYEQYFGPGTRLTVT.

The chain carries TRBV10-2 and TRBJ1-2; 10 bases are a match to TRBD1. CDR3 length: 14 residues. From germline, CDR1 is WSHSY and CDR2 SAAADI. After removal of 7 bases from V and 7 bases from J, the junction contained 9 bases not matched to a gene. CDR3 DNA: TGCGCCAGCACAGTCTCCGGGACAGGGGTTGGCTACACCTTC. Translation gives CASTVSGTGVGYTF.

This sequence joins TRBV6-5 and TRBJ2-7, with D possibly being TRBD2 (6 bases). Germline CDR1 reads MNHEY; CDR2 reads SVGAGI. Trimming pared 5 bases from V and 4 bases from J, leaving 15 bases between. The CDR3 has 14 residues. The CDR3 is CASSPQGGGYEQYF. CDR3 sequence (DNA): TGTGCCAGCAGTCCCCAGGGTGGAGGGTACGAGCAGTACTTC.

This clone was observed a single time. This chain uses TRBV25-1 with TRBJ2-1; tentative D call: TRBD2 (6 bases). The V end lost 2 bases, the J end lost 0 bases, and 11 bases lay between the germline ends. This CDR3 is built from 16 residues. CDR1 and CDR2 (germline): MGHDK, SYGVNS. CDR3: CASSERRGASYNEQFF. The CDR3 nucleotides are TGTGCCAGCAGTGAAAGGAGGGGAGCCTCCTACAATGAGCAGTTCTTC.

This rearrangement joins TRBV11-2 to TRBJ1-5; D unclear. Germline CDR1 and CDR2: SGHAT and FQNNGV. This CDR3 has 15 amino acids. Trimming cost V 5 bases and J 5 bases, with 16 bases left between them. The CDR3 DNA follows: TGTGCCAGCAGCCCCCGGGGATGGGGAGATCAGCCCCAGCATTTT. This encodes CASSPRGWGDQPQHF.

V gene TRBV7-7 combines with J gene TRBJ2-7; 8 positions agree with TRBD2. V gave up 2 bases and J gave up 0 bases; unmatched junction bases: 3. The CDR3 is 15 residues long. Per the germline V gene, CDR1 is SSHAT and CDR2 is FNYEAQ (reference sequence). The CDR3 region has the DNA TGTGCCAGCAGCTTATCGGCGGGGGGCTCCTACGAGCAGTACTTC. Protein product: CASSLSAGGSYEQYF. Combining the CDR3 with reference TRBV7-7 and TRBJ2-7 gives the whole variable domain GAGVSQSPRYKVTKRGQDVTLRCDPISSHATLYWYQQALGQGPEFLTYFNYEAQPDKSGLPSDRFSAERPEGSISTLTIQRTEQRDSAMYRCASSLSAGGSYEQYFGPGTRLTVT.

The chain couples TRBV7-9 to TRBJ2-2, with TRBD1 matching over 9 bases. The J segment lost 4 bases and the V segment lost 5 bases, leaving 2 bases of the junction unmatched. The CDR3 spans 14 residues. CDR1 is SEHNR, CDR2 FQNEAQ, per germline (reference sequence). CDR3 DNA: TGTGCCAGCAGCCTGGGACAGGGCACCGGGGAGCTGTTTTTT. Protein: CASSLGQGTGELFF.

This chain joins TRBV4-2 and TRBJ2-1; D is unresolved. The germline CDR1 and CDR2 sequences are LGHNA and YNFKEQ. V lost 1 base and J 3 bases, leaving 4 bases between the germline ends. CDR3 length: 13 amino acids. The CDR3 is CASSQVNYNEQFF. The CDR3 nucleotides are TGTGCCAGCAGCCAAGTCAACTACAATGAGCAGTTCTTC.

The rearrangement links TRBV7-9 to TRBJ1-4, with TRBD1 matching 7 bases. Looked up from germline, CDR1 is SEHNR and CDR2 is FQNEAQ (reference sequence). The CDR3 runs 16 residues. The V segment lost 1 base and the J segment 4 bases; nucleotides outside the gene matches: 6. The CDR3 DNA is TGTGCCAGCAGCTTAGAAGGGGACAGCGATAATGAAAAACTGTTTTTT. It specifies CASSLEGDSDNEKLFF.

By proportion, this clone is medium-sized. For the CDR3, the DNA is TGTGCCAGTAGTACCCTACCGGCGGGGACCCAGTACTTC. Translation gives CASSTLPAGTQYF. This chain joins TRBV19 and TRBJ2-5; TRBD2 might be the D (5 bases). The CDR3 has 13 residues. Germline lookup yields CDR1 LNHDA and CDR2 SQIVND (reference sequence). V was shortened by 4 bases and J by 7 bases, with 13 bases between the two germline ends.